These T cell receptor beta chains were read from a single sample in a study of T cell clones after liver transplantation. Produced via immunoSEQ multiplex PCR; TCRdb's table is partial and in-frame only. The profile shows roughly 120,000 clones, approximately 90% of them singletons. Sequenced material: CD4+ T cells from blood, taken 12 months after liver transplant. Receptors were obtained from a human patient who received a liver transplant. Certain T cells may be donor cells from the graft. Both conserved end residues are part of each CDR3. Each record gives: J gene, D gene, V gene, clone size, CDR3 protein, CDR3 DNA. The D gene is left open where the match is weak. The size entry is marked missing in some rows and otherwise reads once, few, many or a size class.

>TRBJ1-3|-|TRBV5-1|-
CASSLGSALDTIYF
TGCGCCAGCAGCTTAGGGTCCGCCCTGGACACCATATATTTT
>TRBJ1-1|-|TRBV6-6|-
CASRGEYGTEAFF
TGTGCCAGCAGAGGGGAATATGGTACTGAAGCTTTCTTT
>TRBJ1-1|TRBD1|TRBV18|-
CASSPWDSLNTEAFF
TGTGCCAGCTCACCCTGGGACAGCTTGAACACTGAAGCTTTCTTT
>TRBJ2-2|TRBD2|TRBV5-1|-
CASSLNREETGELFF
TGCGCCAGCAGCTTGAACCGGGAGGAGACCGGGGAGCTGTTTTTT
>TRBJ2-5|-|TRBV5-6|once
CASSLGGAGTQYF
TGTGCCAGCAGCTTGGGGGGAGCGGGGACCCAGTACTTC
>TRBJ1-5|-|TRBV5-1|-
CASRREVNQPQHF
TGCGCCAGCAGGAGGGAGGTTAATCAGCCCCAGCATTTT
>TRBJ2-7|TRBD2|TRBV7-7|-
CASSPGGAFKYEQYF
TGTGCTAGCAGCCCGGGGGGAGCCTTTAAGTACGAGCAGTACTTC
>TRBJ2-5|TRBD2|TRBV11-3|-
CASSLLAASQETQYF
TGTGCCAGCAGCTTACTAGCGGCCTCCCAAGAGACCCAGTACTTC
>TRBJ2-1|TRBD1|TRBV13|once
CASSARDRRDNEQFF
TGTGCCAGCAGCGCCCGGGACAGGAGAGACAATGAGCAGTTCTTC
>TRBJ2-7|-|TRBV6-1|-
CASTRQVSYEQYF
TGTGCCAGCACTCGACAGGTCTCCTACGAGCAGTACTTC
>TRBJ1-2|-|TRBV29-1|-
CSVSKSGEDSGYTF
TGCAGCGTGTCTAAATCTGGGGAGGACTCTGGCTACACCTTC
>TRBJ2-1|-|TRBV15|-
CATGVAGSYNEQFF
TGTGCCACCGGGGTTGCGGGATCCTACAATGAGCAGTTCTTC
>TRBJ2-1|-|TRBV18|-
CASSPPNSGGISYNEQFF
TGTGCCAGCTCACCCCCGAACAGTGGCGGGATCTCCTACAATGAGCAATTCTTC
>TRBJ2-2|-|TRBV9|-
CASSVVGRGYGELFF
TGTGCCAGCAGCGTAGTTGGCAGGGGTTACGGGGAGCTGTTTTTT
>TRBJ2-7|TRBD1|TRBV5-1|many
CASSVDRTSYEQYF
TGCGCCAGCAGCGTGGACAGGACTTCCTACGAGCAGTACTTC
>TRBJ2-3|-|TRBV7-3|-
CASSPGRLTDTQYF
TGTGCCAGCAGCCCAGGTCGCCTCACAGATACGCAGTATTTT
>TRBJ2-7|-|TRBV9|-
CASSRGTVSYEQYF
TGTGCCAGCAGCCGTGGGACCGTCTCCTACGAGCAGTACTTC
>TRBJ2-7|TRBD1|TRBV28|-
CASTSTRTGGVLYF
TGTGCCAGCACCTCCACCCGGACAGGGGGTGTCCTGTACTTC
>TRBJ2-5|-|TRBV7-2|-
CASSTVGMGRGETQYF
TGTGCCAGCAGCACCGTCGGTATGGGAAGGGGAGAGACCCAGTACTTC
>TRBJ1-4|-|TRBV11-3|-
CASSLEAGMGEKLFF
TGTGCCAGCAGCCTAGAGGCAGGGATGGGCGAAAAACTGTTTTTT
>TRBJ1-1|-|TRBV5-1|-
CASSLRQANTEAFF
TGCGCCAGCAGCTTACGACAGGCGAACACTGAAGCTTTCTTT
>TRBJ2-7|TRBD1|TRBV15|once
CATSRGPGQDYEQYF
TGTGCCACCAGCAGAGGCCCCGGACAGGACTACGAGCAGTACTTC
>TRBJ1-1|-|TRBV27|-
CASSLRPMNTEAFF
TGTGCCAGCAGTTTACGTCCCATGAACACTGAAGCTTTCTTT
>TRBJ1-2|-|TRBV5-1|-
CASSLAPGSNGYTF
TGCGCCAGCAGCTTGGCCCCAGGGTCGAATGGCTACACCTTC
>TRBJ2-7|-|TRBV19|-
CASSIPPYEQYF
TGTGCCAGTAGTATTCCCCCATACGAGCAGTACTTC
>TRBJ2-7|-|TRBV7-2|-
CASSFRRGREQYF
TGTGCCAGCAGCTTTCGCAGGGGACGAGAGCAGTACTTC
>TRBJ2-2|TRBD2|TRBV28|-
CASSLAGGPRNTGELFF
TGTGCCAGCAGTTTAGCGGGAGGGCCTAGGAACACCGGGGAGCTGTTTTTT
>TRBJ2-6|-|TRBV27|-
CASRPLTGETHKANVLTF
TGTGCCAGCAGGCCCCTCACCGGGGAGACGCATAAGGCCAACGTCCTGACTTTC
>TRBJ1-2|-|TRBV28|-
CATQTEHYGYTF
TGTGCCACCCAGACGGAGCACTATGGCTACACCTTC
>TRBJ2-3|-|TRBV7-2|-
CASSLVARGDTQYF
TGTGCCAGCAGCTTAGTGGCCAGAGGGGATACGCAGTATTTT
>TRBJ1-5|TRBD1|TRBV28|once
CASRTGGEGQPQHF
TGTGCCAGCAGGACAGGGGGCGAGGGTCAGCCCCAGCATTTT
>TRBJ2-7|-|TRBV30|-
CAFNRVWDEQYF
TGTGCCTTTAACAGGGTGTGGGACGAGCAGTACTTC
>TRBJ2-1|TRBD2|TRBV11-2|-
CASSTRLAGVGNEQFF
TGTGCCAGCAGCACTCGACTAGCGGGAGTAGGGAATGAGCAGTTCTTC
>TRBJ2-1|-|TRBV7-8|-
CASSLGHGGSSYNEQFF
TGTGCCAGCAGCTTAGGTCATGGCGGAAGCTCCTACAATGAGCAGTTCTTC
>TRBJ1-4|-|TRBV25-1|-
CASSDDLRGGNEKLFF
TGTGCCAGCAGTGACGATCTGAGGGGGGGTAATGAAAAACTGTTTTTT
>TRBJ2-1|-|TRBV4-3|-
CASSQDLPGFSYNEQFF
TGCGCCAGCAGCCAAGACTTACCGGGATTTTCCTACAATGAGCAGTTCTTC
>TRBJ2-1|TRBD2|TRBV19|-
CASISHKGGYNEQFF
TGTGCCAGTATTTCACACAAGGGAGGGTACAATGAGCAGTTCTTC
>TRBJ1-1|-|TRBV19|-
CASSLLLNTEAFF
TGTGCCAGTAGCCTTCTCTTGAACACTGAAGCTTTCTTT
>TRBJ2-7|-|TRBV21-1|few
CASSKVTITYERQYF
TGTGCCAGCAGCAAAGTGACCATTACCTACGAGCGGCAGTACTTC
>TRBJ1-1|-|TRBV5-6|-
CASTTGWYDTEAFF
TGTGCCAGCACCACAGGGTGGTATGACACTGAAGCTTTCTTT
>TRBJ1-6|-|TRBV13|once
CASSRDRNSPLHF
TGTGCCAGCAGCCGGGACCGAAATTCACCCCTCCACTTT
>TRBJ2-7|-|TRBV5-4|-
CASSLAAGTVGEGSYEQYF
TGTGCCAGCAGCTTGGCGGCGGGAACCGTCGGGGAAGGCTCCTACGAGCAGTACTTC
>TRBJ2-7|-|TRBV2|-
CASSRDLTGEQYF
TGTGCCAGCAGCAGGGACCTCACAGGGGAGCAGTACTTC
>TRBJ1-2|-|TRBV2|-
CASSETGPLNYGYTF
TGTGCCAGCAGTGAAACGGGACCATTGAACTATGGCTACACCTTC